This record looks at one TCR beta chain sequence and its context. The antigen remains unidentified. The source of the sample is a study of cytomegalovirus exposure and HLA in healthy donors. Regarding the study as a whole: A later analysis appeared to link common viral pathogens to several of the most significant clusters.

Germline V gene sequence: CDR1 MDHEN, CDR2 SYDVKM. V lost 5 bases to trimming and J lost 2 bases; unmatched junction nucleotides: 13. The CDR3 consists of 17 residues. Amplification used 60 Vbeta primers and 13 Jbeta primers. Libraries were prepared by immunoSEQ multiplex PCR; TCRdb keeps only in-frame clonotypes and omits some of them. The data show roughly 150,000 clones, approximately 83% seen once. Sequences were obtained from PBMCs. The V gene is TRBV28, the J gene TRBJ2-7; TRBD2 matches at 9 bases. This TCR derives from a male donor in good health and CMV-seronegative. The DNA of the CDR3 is TGTGCCAGCAGTACCTCCTGGCCCTTAGCGGGGGCCTACGAGCAGTACTTC. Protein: CASSTSWPLAGAYEQYF.